This TCR beta chain was captured by sequencing in a study of human T cells and chemical hapten exposure. Study-level results: Because they had alopecia, donors may respond immunologically unlike healthy people.

The time point here: patch test 3, about 24 weeks after DPC sensitization. Sample treatment: therapeutic diphenylcyclopropenone sensitization with weekly scalp DPC. This clonotype turned up a few times. The antigen remains undetermined. TCRdb reprocessed the RACE reads via MiXCR and lists one record per CDR3 protein. The sample includes some 62,000 distinct CDR3 sequences, approximately 10% of them seen just once. The CDR3 consists of 15 residues. Trimming left V 5 bases short and J 2 bases short, with 10 bases between. Germline CDR1 and CDR2: MNHNY and SVGAGI (reference sequence). The sequenced sample was whole blood, obtained in connection with sensitization to the hapten diphenylcyclopropenone (DPC). The chain joins TRBV6-6 to TRBJ2-6; TRBD1 is a possible D gene (6 bases). This sequence originates from a woman in her thirties with alopecia areata. Some clones in this sample may be carry-over from other donors' samples. The CDR3 region is CASSLEGAGANVLTF. DNA of the CDR3: TGTGCCAGCAGTCTAGAGGGGGCTGGGGCCAACGTCCTGACTTTC.